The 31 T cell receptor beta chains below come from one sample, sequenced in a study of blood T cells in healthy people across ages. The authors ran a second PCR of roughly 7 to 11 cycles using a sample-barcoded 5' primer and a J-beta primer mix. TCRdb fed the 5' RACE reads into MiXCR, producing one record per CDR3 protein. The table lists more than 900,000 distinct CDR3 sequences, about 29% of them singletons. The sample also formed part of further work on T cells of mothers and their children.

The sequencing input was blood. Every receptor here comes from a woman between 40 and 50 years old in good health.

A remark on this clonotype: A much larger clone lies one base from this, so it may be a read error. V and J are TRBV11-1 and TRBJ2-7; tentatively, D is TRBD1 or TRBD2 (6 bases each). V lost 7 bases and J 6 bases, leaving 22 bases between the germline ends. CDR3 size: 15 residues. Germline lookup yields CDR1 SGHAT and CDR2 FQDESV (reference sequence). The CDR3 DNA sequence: TGTGCCAGCACCATCGGGGGCGGAACCTCGTCCGAGCAGTACGTC. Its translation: CASTIGGGTSSEQYV.

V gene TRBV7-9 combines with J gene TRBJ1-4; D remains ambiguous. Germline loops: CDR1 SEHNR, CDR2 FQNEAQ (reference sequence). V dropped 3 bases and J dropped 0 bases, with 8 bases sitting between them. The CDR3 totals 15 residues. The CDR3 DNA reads TGTGCCAGCAGCTTTGACGCAGCAACTAATGAAAAACTGTTTTTT. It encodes CASSFDAATNEKLFF.

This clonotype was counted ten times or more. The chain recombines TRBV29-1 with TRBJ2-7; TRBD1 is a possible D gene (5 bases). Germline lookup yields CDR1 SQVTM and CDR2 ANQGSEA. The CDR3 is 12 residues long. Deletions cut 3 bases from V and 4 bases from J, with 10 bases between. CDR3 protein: CSVEQGGYEQYF. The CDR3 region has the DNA TGCAGCGTTGAGCAGGGCGGATACGAGCAGTACTTC.

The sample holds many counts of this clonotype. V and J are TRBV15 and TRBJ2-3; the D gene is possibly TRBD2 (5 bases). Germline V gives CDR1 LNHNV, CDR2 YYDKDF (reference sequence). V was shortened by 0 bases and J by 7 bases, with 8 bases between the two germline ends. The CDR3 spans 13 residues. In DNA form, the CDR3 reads TGTGCCACCAGCAGAGATCTCGGGAATACGCAGTATTTT. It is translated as CATSRDLGNTQYF.

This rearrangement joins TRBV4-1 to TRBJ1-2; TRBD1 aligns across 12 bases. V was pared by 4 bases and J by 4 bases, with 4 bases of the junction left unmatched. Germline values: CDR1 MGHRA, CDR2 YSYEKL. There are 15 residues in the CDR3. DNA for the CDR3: TGCGCCAGCAGCCCGGGACAGGGGGCGTTCTATGGCTACACCTTC. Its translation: CASSPGQGAFYGYTF.

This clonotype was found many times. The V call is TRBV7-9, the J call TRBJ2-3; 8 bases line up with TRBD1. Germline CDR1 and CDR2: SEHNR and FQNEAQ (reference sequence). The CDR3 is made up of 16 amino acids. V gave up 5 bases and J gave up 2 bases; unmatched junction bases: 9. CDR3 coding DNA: TGTGCCAGCAGCGGCCGGACAGGGACCCTCACAGATACGCAGTATTTT. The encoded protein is CASSGRTGTLTDTQYF.

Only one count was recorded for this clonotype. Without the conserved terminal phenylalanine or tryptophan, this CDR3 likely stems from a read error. CDR3 amino acids: CASSYHDEGRANYGYTS. The CDR3 nucleotides read TGTGCCAGCAGCTACCACGACGAGGGTAGGGCCAACTATGGCTACACCTCC. J is TRBJ1-2 and V is TRBV7-9; unclear D gene. Germline CDR1 SEHNR, CDR2 FQNEAQ (reference sequence). Deletions cut 4 bases from V and 2 bases from J, with 20 bases between. The CDR3 runs to 17 residues.

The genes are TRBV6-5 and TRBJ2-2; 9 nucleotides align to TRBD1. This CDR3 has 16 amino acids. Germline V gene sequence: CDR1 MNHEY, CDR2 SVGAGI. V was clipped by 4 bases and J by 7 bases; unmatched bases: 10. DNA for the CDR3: TGTGCCAGCAGTTCCTACCCGGGACAGGGCGGCGGGGAGCTGTTTTTT. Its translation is CASSSYPGQGGGELFF.

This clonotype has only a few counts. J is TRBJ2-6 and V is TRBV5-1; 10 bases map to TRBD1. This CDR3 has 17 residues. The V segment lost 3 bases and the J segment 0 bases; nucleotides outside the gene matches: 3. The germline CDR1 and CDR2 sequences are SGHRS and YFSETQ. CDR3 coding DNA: TGCGCCAGCAGCTGGGGACAGGGGTCCTCTGGGGCCAACGTCCTGACTTTC. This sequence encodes CASSWGQGSSGANVLTF.

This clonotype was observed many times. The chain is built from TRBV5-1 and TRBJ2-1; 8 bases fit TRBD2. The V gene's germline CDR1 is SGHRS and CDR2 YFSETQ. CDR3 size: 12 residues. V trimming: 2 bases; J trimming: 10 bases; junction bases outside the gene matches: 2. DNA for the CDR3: TGCGCCAGCAGCTTTTTAGCGGGGGAGCAGTTCTTC. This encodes CASSFLAGEQFF.

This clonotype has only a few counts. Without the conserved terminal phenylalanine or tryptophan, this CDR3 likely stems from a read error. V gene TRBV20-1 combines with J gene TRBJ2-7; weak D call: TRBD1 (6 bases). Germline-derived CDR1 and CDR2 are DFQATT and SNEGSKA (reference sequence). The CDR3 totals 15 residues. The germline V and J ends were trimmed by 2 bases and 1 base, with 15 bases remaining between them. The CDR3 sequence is CSARPYRGGSYEQYL. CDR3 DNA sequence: TGCAGTGCTAGACCCTATAGAGGGGGATCCTACGAGCAGTACTTA.

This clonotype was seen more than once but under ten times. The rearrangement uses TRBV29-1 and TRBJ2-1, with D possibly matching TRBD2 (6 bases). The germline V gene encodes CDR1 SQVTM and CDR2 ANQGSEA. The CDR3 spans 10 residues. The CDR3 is CSWRDIEQFF. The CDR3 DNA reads TGCAGTTGGCGGGATATTGAGCAGTTCTTC.

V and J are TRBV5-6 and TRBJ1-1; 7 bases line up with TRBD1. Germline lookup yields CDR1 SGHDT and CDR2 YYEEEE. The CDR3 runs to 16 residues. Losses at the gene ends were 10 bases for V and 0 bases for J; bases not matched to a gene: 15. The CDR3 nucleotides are TGTGCCGGCAACTTCCGCGGGACAGCCTTGAACACTGAAGCTTTCTTT. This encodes CAGNFRGTALNTEAFF.

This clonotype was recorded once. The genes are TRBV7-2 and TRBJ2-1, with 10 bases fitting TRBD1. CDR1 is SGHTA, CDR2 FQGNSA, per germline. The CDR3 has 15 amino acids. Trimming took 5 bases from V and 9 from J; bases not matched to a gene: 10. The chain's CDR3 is CASSNRDRGRSEQFF. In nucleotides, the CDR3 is TGTGCCAGCAGCAACCGGGACAGGGGTCGAAGTGAGCAGTTCTTC. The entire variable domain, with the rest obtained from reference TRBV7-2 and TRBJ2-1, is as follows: GAGVSQSPSNKVTEKGKDVELRCDPISGHTALYWYRQSLGQGLEFLIYFQGNSAPDKSGLPSDRFSAERTGGSVSTLTIQRTQQEDSAVYLCASSNRDRGRSEQFFGPGTRLTVL.

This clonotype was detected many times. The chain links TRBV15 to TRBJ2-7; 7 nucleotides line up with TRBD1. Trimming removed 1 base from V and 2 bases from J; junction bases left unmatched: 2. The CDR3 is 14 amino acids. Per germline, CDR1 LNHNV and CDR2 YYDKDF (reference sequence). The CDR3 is CATSRGDRPYEQYF. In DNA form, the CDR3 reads TGTGCCACCAGCAGAGGGGACAGACCCTACGAGCAGTACTTC.

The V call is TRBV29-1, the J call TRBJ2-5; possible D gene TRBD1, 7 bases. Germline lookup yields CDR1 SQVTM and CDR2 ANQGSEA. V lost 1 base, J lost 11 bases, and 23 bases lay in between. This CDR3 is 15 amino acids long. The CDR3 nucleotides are TGCAGCGTTGAAGGGCCGACAGGGCGCTGGGGGGAGCAGTACTTC. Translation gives CSVEGPTGRWGEQYF.

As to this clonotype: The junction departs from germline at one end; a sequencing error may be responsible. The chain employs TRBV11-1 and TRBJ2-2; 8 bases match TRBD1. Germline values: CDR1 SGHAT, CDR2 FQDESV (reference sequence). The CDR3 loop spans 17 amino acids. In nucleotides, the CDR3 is TGTGCCAGCAGCTTACTGACAGGGGCGACGAACACCGGGGAGCTGTGTTTT. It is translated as CASSLLTGATNTGELCF.

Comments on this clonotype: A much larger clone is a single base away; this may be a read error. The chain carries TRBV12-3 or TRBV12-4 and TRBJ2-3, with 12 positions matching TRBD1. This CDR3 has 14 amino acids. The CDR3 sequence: CASSRDRGRDAQYF. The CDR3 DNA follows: TGTGCCAGCAGTCGGGACAGGGGGCGAGATGCGCAGTATTTT.

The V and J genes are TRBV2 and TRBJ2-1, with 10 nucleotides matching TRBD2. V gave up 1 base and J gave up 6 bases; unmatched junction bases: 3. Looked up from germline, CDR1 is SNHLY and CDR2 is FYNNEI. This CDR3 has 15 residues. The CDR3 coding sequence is TGTGCCAGCAGTGAAGGCCAGCGGGGGGGCAATGAGCAGTTCTTC. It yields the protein CASSEGQRGGNEQFF.

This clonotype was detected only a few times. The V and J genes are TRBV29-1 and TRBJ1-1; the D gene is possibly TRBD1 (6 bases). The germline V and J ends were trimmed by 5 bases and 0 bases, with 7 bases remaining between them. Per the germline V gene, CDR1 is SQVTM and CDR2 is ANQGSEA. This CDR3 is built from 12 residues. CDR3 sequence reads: CSVRQVNTEAFF. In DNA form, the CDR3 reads TGCAGCGTTCGACAGGTGAACACTGAAGCTTTCTTT.

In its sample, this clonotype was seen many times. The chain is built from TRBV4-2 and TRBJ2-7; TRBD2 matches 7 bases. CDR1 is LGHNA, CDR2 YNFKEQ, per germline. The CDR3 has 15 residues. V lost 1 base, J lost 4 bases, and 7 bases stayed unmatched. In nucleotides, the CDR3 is TGTGCCAGCAGCCAAGGTGCTAGCGGCAAGTACGAGCAGTACTTC. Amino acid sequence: CASSQGASGKYEQYF.

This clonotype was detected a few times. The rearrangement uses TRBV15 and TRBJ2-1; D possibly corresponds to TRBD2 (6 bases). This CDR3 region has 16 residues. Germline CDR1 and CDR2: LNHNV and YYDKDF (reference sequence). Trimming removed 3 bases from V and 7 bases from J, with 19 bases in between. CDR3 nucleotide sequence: TGTGCCACCAGCAGGGATTTGGGAGTTCGGGGGAATGAGCAGTTCTTC. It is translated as CATSRDLGVRGNEQFF. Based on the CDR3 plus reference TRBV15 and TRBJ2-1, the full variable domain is DAMVIQNPRYQVTQFGKPVTLSCSQTLNHNVMYWYQQKSSQAPKLLFHYYDKDFNNEADTPDNFQSRRPNTSFCFLDIRSPGLGDTAMYLCATSRDLGVRGNEQFFGPGTRLTVL.

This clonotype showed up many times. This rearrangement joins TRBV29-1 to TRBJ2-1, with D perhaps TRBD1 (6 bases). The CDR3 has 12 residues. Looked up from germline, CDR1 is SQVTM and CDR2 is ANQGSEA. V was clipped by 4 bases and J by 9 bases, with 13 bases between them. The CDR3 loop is CSVVGEGGEQFF. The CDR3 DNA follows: TGCAGCGTTGTGGGGGAAGGGGGTGAGCAGTTCTTC.

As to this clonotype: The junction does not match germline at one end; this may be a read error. CDR3 in amino acids: CASSSYGRNNERFF. CDR3 bases: TGTGCCAGCAGCTCCTATGGGAGGAACAATGAGCGGTTCTTC. The V and J genes are TRBV7-2 and TRBJ2-1; perhaps TRBD2 as D (6 bases). The CDR3 totals 14 residues. The germline CDR1 and CDR2 sequences are SGHTA and FQGNSA.

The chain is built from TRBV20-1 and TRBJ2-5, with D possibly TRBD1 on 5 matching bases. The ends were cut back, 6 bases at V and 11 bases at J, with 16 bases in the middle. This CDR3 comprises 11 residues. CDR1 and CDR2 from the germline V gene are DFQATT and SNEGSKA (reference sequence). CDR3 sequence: CSASGSREQYF. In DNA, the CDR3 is TGCAGTGCCTCAGGGTCTAGAGAGCAGTACTTC.

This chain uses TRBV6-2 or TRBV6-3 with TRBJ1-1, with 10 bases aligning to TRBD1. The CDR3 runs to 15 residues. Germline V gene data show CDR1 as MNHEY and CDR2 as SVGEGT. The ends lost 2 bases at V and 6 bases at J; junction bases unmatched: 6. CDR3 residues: CASSYRDRGRAEAFF. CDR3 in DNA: TGTGCCAGCAGTTACCGGGACAGGGGCCGGGCTGAAGCTTTCTTT.

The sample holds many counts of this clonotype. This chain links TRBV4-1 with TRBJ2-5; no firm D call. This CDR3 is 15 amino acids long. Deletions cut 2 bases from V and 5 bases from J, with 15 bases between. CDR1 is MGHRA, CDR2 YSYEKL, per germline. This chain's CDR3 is CASSQSMGLPETQYF. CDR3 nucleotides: TGCGCCAGCAGCCAATCCATGGGGTTGCCGGAGACCCAGTACTTC.

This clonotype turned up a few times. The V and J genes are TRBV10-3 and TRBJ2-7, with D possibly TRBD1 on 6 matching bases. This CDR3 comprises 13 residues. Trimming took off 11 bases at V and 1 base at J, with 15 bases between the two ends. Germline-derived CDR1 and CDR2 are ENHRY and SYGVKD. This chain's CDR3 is CAAEGQSSYEQYF. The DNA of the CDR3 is TGTGCCGCCGAAGGACAGTCTTCCTACGAGCAGTACTTC.

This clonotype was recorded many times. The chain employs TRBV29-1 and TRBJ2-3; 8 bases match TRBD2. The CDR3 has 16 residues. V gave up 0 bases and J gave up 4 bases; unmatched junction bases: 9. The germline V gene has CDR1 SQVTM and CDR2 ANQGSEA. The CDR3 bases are TGCAGCGTTGAAGATCTGACGGGGGGGGTGGCAGATACGCAGTATTTT. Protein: CSVEDLTGGVADTQYF.

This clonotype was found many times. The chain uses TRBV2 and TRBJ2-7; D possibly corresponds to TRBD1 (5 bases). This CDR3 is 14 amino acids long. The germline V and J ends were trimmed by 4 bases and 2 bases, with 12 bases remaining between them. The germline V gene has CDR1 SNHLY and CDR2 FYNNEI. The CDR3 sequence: CASSAPRVTYEQYF. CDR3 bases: TGTGCCAGCAGTGCCCCCAGGGTCACCTACGAGCAGTACTTC. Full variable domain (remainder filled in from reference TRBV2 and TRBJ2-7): EPEVTQTPSHQVTQMGQEVILRCVPISNHLYFYWYRQILGQKVEFLVSFYNNEISEKSEIFDDQFSVERPDGSNFTLKIRSTKLEDSAMYFCASSAPRVTYEQYFGPGTRLTVT.

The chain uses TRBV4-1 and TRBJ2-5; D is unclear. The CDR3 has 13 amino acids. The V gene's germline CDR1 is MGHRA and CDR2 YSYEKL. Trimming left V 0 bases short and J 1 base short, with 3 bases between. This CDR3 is CASSQETQETQYF. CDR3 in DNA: TGCGCCAGCAGCCAAGAGACCCAAGAGACCCAGTACTTC.